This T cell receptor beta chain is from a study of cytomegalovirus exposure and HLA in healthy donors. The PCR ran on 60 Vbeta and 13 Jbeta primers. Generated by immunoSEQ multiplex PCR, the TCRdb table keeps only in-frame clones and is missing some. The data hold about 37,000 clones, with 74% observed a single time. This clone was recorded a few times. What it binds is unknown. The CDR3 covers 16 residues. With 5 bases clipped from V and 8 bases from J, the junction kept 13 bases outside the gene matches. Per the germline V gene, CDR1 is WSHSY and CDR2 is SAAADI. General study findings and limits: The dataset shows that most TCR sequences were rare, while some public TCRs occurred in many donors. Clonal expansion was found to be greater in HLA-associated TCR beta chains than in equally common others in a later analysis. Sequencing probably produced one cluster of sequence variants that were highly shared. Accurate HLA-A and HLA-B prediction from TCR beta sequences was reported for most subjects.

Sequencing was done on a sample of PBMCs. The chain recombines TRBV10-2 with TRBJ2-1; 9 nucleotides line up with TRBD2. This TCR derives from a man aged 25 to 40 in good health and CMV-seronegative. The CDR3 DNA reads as TGCGCCAGCAGTCAACTTAGCGGGGGCCCTCGGGATGAGCAGTTCTTC. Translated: CASSQLSGGPRDEQFF.